This T cell receptor (beta chain) was identified in a study of control samples from healthy donors and cancer patients. The trim removed 3 bases at V and 8 bases at J, leaving 5 bases unmatched. This CDR3 is 14 amino acids long. Per germline, CDR1 MGHRA and CDR2 YSYEKL. TCRdb keeps only in-frame clones here, not all; method: immunoSEQ multiplex PCR. The table includes about 140,000 clones, approximately 94% detected once. The chain links TRBV4-1 to TRBJ1-2; 11 nucleotides align to TRBD1. This clonotype originated in a man aged 40-49 years in good health. The material sequenced was blood. This CDR3 is CASSQDRGLRGYTF. The CDR3 DNA reads as TGCGCCAGCAGCCAGGACAGGGGGCTTCGGGGCTACACCTTC.